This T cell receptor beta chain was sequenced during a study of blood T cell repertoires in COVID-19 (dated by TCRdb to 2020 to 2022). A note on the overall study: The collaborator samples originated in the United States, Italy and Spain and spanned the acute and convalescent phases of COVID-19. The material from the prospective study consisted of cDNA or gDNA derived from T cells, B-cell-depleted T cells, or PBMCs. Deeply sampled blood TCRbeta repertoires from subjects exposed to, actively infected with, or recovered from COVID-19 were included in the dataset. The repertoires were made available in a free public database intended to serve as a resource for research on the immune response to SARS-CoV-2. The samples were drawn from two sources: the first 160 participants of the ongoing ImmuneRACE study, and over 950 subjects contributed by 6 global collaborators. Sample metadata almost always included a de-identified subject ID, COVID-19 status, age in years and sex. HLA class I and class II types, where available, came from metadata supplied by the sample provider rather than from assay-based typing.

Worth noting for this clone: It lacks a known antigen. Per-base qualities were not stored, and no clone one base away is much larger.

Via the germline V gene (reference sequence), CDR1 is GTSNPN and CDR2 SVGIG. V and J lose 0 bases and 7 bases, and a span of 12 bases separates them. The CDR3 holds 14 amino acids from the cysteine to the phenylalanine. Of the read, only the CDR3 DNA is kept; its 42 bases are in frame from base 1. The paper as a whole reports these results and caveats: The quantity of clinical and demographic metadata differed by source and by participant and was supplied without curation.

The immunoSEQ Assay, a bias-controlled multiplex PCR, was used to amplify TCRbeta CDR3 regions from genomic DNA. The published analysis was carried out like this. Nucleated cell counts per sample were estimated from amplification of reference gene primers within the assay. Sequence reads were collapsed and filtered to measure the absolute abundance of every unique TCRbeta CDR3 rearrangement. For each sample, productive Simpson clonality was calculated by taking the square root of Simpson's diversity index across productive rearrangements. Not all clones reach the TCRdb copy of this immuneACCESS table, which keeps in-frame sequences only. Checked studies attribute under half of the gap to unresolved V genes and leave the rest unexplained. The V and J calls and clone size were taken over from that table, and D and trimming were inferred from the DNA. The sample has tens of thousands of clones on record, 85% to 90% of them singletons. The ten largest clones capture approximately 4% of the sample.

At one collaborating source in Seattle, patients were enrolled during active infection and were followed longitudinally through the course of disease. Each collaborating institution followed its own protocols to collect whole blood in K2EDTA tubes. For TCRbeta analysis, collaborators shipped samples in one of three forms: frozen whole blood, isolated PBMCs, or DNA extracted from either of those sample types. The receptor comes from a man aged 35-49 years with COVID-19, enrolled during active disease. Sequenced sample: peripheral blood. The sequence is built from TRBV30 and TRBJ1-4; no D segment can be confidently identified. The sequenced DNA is TGTGCCTGGAGTGTGGATTTGAGGGTTGAAAAACTGTTTTTT. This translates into CAWSVDLRVEKLFF. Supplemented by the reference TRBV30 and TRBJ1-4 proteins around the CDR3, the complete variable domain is SQTIHQWPATLVQPVGSPLSLECTVEGTSNPNLYWYRQAAGRGLQLLFYSVGIGQISSEVPQNLSASRPQDRQFILSSKKLLLSDSGFYLCAWSVDLRVEKLFFGSGTQLSVL.